The entry below describes one T cell receptor beta chain. These data come from a study of cytomegalovirus exposure and HLA in healthy donors. Sequencing was performed with immunoSEQ multiplex PCR; in TCRdb, only in-frame clones are kept and a portion is missing. The sample lists 150,000 to 180,000 clones; about 86% were seen once. V dropped 0 bases and J dropped 5 bases, with 17 bases sitting between them. The CDR3 extends over 17 amino acids. Per germline, CDR1 LGHNA and CDR2 YNFKEQ. V is TRBV4-2 and J is TRBJ2-1; D is possibly TRBD2 (6 bases). This TCR came from a human donor in good health. Source material: PBMCs. The CDR3 reads CASSQEGFTSRDNEQFF. Here the CDR3 DNA reads TGTGCCAGCAGCCAAGAAGGTTTCACTAGCAGAGACAATGAGCAGTTCTTC.